This T cell receptor (beta chain) was retrieved from a study of CD8 T cells in ankylosing spondylitis. The ends were cut back, 1 base at V and 10 bases at J, with 7 bases in the middle. Germline loops: CDR1 SGHVS, CDR2 FNYEAQ. CDR3 size: 11 residues. TCRdb reprocessed the 5' RACE reads via MiXCR and lists one record per CDR3 protein. The sample consists of some 150,000 distinct CDR3 sequences, roughly an eighth of them appearing once. The chain recombines TRBV7-6 with TRBJ1-1; D unresolved. Sample: blood, either unsorted or a sorted T cell fraction (not recorded which). The sequence was obtained from a female donor with ankylosing spondylitis or in good health (not recorded which). CDR3 nucleotide sequence: TGTGCCAGCAGCTTAGGCGGAGCAGCTTTCTTT. Translation gives CASSLGGAAFF. Looking up the rest from reference TRBV7-6 and TRBJ1-1 gives the full variable domain: GAGVSQSPRYKVTKRGQDVALRCDPISGHVSLYWYRQALGQGPEFLTYFNYEAQQDKSGLPNDRFSAERPEGSISTLTIQRTEQRDSAMYRCASSLGGAAFFGQGTRLTVV.